This T cell receptor (beta chain) appears in the sequencing data of a study of blood T cells in healthy people across ages. Using a J-beta primer mix together with a sample-barcoded 5' primer, a second PCR was run for about 6 to 11 cycles. TCRdb recomputed calls from the 5' RACE reads with MiXCR, one row per CDR3 protein. The data contain 650,000 to 1,000,000 distinct CDR3 sequences, less than 60% of them seen just once; the ten biggest clones take up around 18%. V was trimmed by 5 bases and J by 1 base, leaving 11 bases between them. This CDR3 is 14 amino acids long. The clonotype originates from a man aged 80 or over in good health. The sequenced material came from blood. The chain couples TRBV12-3 or TRBV12-4 to TRBJ1-1; no reliable D call. CDR3 bases: TGTGCCAGCAGTCCCTCGAAGTGGAACACTGAAGCTTTCTTT. Translation: CASSPSKWNTEAFF.